These T cell receptor beta chains were read from a single sample in a study of blood T cell repertoires in COVID-19. Measured with immunoSEQ multiplex PCR; TCRdb has only the in-frame clones, and not every one. This table has 90,000 or so clones, more than 70% appearing once. Sequencing input: peripheral blood. Receptors originate from a woman aged 80 or older with acute or convalescent COVID-19. CDR3s include the opening cysteine and the closing phenylalanine or tryptophan. A D gene is named only where the DNA matches it firmly. Clone size is given for some rows only: seen once, a few or many times, or a class if the clone is expanded.

J: TRBJ1-4
V: TRBV3-1/TRBV3-2
D: -
size: -
CDR3: CASSPQGGADEKLFF
DNA: TGTGCCAGCAGCCCCCAAGGGGGGGCCGATGAAAAACTGTTTTTT

J: TRBJ2-2
V: TRBV9
D: TRBD2
size: -
CDR3: CASSPRGDPNTGELFF
DNA: TGTGCCAGCAGCCCTCGGGGGGACCCGAACACCGGGGAGCTGTTTTTT

J: TRBJ1-1
V: TRBV5-6
D: TRBD1
size: -
CDR3: CASSIGQGGTEAFF
DNA: TGTGCCAGCAGCATTGGACAGGGCGGCACTGAAGCTTTCTTT

J: TRBJ2-7
V: TRBV6-2/TRBV6-3
D: TRBD2
size: -
CDR3: CASSLLRLAGVGVYEQYF
DNA: TGTGCCAGCAGTCTCCTTCGACTAGCGGGGGTCGGAGTATATGAGCAGTACTTC

J: TRBJ1-2
V: TRBV18
D: -
size: -
CDR3: CASSPLGGYGYTF
DNA: TGTGCCAGCTCACCACTCGGGGGGTATGGCTACACCTTC

J: TRBJ1-2
V: TRBV6-2/TRBV6-3
D: TRBD1
size: -
CDR3: CASSLQGDYGYTF
DNA: TGTGCCAGCAGTTTACAGGGGGACTATGGCTACACCTTC

J: TRBJ1-2
V: TRBV23-1
D: -
size: medium-sized
CDR3: CARTWRSSLANYGYTF
DNA: TGCGCCAGAACGTGGCGGTCTTCTTTAGCTAACTATGGCTACACCTTC

J: TRBJ1-4
V: TRBV5-6
D: -
size: -
CDR3: CASSFETATNEKLFF
DNA: TGTGCCAGCAGCTTCGAGACAGCAACTAATGAAAAACTGTTTTTT

J: TRBJ1-1
V: TRBV7-3
D: -
size: -
CDR3: CASSLETGDEAFF
DNA: TGTGCCAGCAGCTTGGAGACAGGCGACGAAGCTTTCTTT

J: TRBJ1-5
V: TRBV5-1
D: -
size: -
CDR3: CASSLGGSQPQHF
DNA: TGCGCCAGCAGCTTGGGAGGGTCTCAGCCCCAGCATTTT

J: TRBJ2-1
V: TRBV7-2
D: TRBD2
size: -
CDR3: CASSLEGGSSYNEQFF
DNA: TGTGCCAGCAGCTTAGAAGGCGGGAGCTCCTACAATGAGCAGTTCTTC